This T cell receptor beta chain was identified in a study of blood T cell repertoires in COVID-19. As originally analysed: By means of reference gene primer amplification, nucleated cell counts were estimated. Profiling relied on immunoSEQ multiplex PCR, and the TCRdb table lists in-frame clones only, not all of them. V and J calls and clone size come straight from that table; D and trimming were deduced from the DNA. Of about 200,000 clones in the sample, around 83% are singletons; the top ten hold around 3.1%. Germline V gene lookup returns CDR1 SGHAT and CDR2 FQNNGV. The CDR3 contains 13 residues. Unmatched junction bases numbered 5, after V lost 5 bases and J lost 6 bases. Participants were placed into cohorts based on the clinical history they reported. No more than 2 weeks before study entry, exposed participants had met a case of COVID-19.

Source material: PBMCs or T cells enriched from blood (not recorded which). The rearrangement joins TRBV11-2 to TRBJ2-7; TRBD1 agrees at 9 bases. This clonotype originated in a woman in her thirties who had been exposed to COVID-19. The CDR3 coding sequence is TGTGCCAGCAGCCGGGACAGGGACTTCGAGCAGTACTTC. Amino acids: CASSRDRDFEQYF.